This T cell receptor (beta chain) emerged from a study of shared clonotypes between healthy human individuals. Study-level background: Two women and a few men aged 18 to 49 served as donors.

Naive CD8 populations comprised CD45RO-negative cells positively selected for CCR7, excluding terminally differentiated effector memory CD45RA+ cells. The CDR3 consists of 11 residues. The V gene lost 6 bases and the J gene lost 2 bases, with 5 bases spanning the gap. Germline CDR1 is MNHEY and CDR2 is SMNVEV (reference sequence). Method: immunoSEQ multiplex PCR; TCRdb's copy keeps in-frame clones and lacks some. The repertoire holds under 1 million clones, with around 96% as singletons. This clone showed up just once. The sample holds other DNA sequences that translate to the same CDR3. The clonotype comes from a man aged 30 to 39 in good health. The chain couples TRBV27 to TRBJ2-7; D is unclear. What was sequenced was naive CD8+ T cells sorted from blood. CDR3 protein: CASSGPYEQYF. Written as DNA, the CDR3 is TGTGCCAGCAGCGGGCCCTACGAGCAGTACTTC.